Included here is one T cell receptor (beta chain) sequence, with context. Its antigen remains unidentified. This entry comes from a study of cytomegalovirus exposure and HLA in healthy donors. Looking at the study overall: There were some 410 genotyped donors. Of these, 75% to 90% fell in the genetic ancestry cluster associated with self-reported Caucasian donors. Regarding the study as a whole: Per a later analysis, HLA-associated TCR beta chains showed more clonal expansion than other, equally common TCR beta chains.

The CDR3 loop spans 13 amino acids. Germline CDR1 and CDR2: SGHTA and FQGNSA. The V and J ends lost 2 bases and 7 bases respectively, with 12 bases between them. The PCR made use of 60 Vbeta and 13 Jbeta primers. Here immunoSEQ multiplex PCR was the method, and the copy in TCRdb shows in-frame clones only, minus some. The data contain 65,000 to 85,000 clones, more than 55% of them singletons. Sequencing was carried out using PBMCs. The TCR was taken from a man in his sixties in good health and CMV-seropositive. The V and J genes are TRBV7-2 and TRBJ2-7; possible D gene TRBD2, 6 bases. Here the CDR3 DNA reads TGTGCCAGCAGCTTAAATAGCGGATTGGAGCAGTACTTC. Its translation: CASSLNSGLEQYF.